Listed here are 10 T cell receptor beta chains from one sample, sequenced in a study of T cell responses to AZD1222 COVID-19 vaccine. Some clones are missing from TCRdb's copy, which holds only in-frame ones; the method was immunoSEQ multiplex PCR. The data contain 140,000 to 150,000 clones, about 89% of them singletons. The sample here was peripheral blood, taken 28 days after the second AZD1222 dose. The receptors stem from an adult who received the AZD1222 COVID-19 vaccine.

The chain employs TRBV10-3 and TRBJ2-6; D unresolved. V was cut by 4 bases and J by 2 bases, with 12 bases left in between. The CDR3 extends over 16 amino acids. CDR1 and CDR2 (germline): ENHRY, SYGVKD. The CDR3 sequence is CAISVGPAAGANVLTF. Here the CDR3 DNA reads TGTGCCATCAGTGTCGGTCCGGCGGCTGGGGCCAACGTCCTGACTTTC.

J is TRBJ1-5 and V is TRBV6-5, with D possibly TRBD1 on 5 matching bases. Trimming stripped 8 bases from V and 0 bases from J, with 8 bases between. In germline, CDR1 is MNHEY, CDR2 SVGAGI. CDR3 length: 13 amino acids. CDR3 residues: CASDRYSNQPQHF. The DNA of the CDR3 is TGTGCCAGCGACAGATATAGCAATCAGCCCCAGCATTTT.

V and J are TRBV3-1 (or the pseudogene TRBV3-2) and TRBJ2-5; 7 bases are a match to TRBD1. The CDR3 covers 16 residues. Per germline, CDR1 LGHDT and CDR2 YNNKEL (reference sequence). Losses at the gene ends were 4 bases for V and 3 bases for J; bases not matched to a gene: 11. CDR3 protein: CASSPTTLDREETQYF. The CDR3 DNA reads TGTGCCAGCAGCCCAACCACTTTAGACAGGGAAGAGACCCAGTACTTC.

The chain couples TRBV4-3 to TRBJ1-2; D possibly corresponds to TRBD1 (5 bases). The germline gives CDR1 LGHNA, CDR2 YSLEER. The CDR3 loop spans 15 amino acids. Trimming pared 0 bases from V and 4 bases from J, leaving 12 bases between. CDR3 sequence: CASSQETGTVYGYTF. In DNA, the CDR3 is TGCGCCAGCAGCCAAGAAACAGGAACCGTCTATGGCTACACCTTC.

The rearrangement joins TRBV7-9 to TRBJ2-5, with D perhaps TRBD1 (9 bases). V shed 4 bases and J shed 4 bases, with 22 bases lying between them. CDR1 SEHNR and CDR2 FQNEAQ come from the germline V gene (reference sequence). The CDR3 consists of 17 residues. This CDR3 is CASSSRGGQGSRETQYF. The CDR3 coding sequence is TGTGCCAGCAGCTCCCGGGGGGGACAGGGTAGTAGAGAGACCCAGTACTTC. The variable domain in full, with the rest retrieved from reference TRBV7-9 and TRBJ2-5, is DTGVSQNPRHKITKRGQNVTFRCDPISEHNRLYWYRQTLGQGPEFLTYFQNEAQLEKSRLLSDRFSAERPKGSFSTLEIQRTEQGDSAMYLCASSSRGGQGSRETQYFGPGTRLLVL.

V usage is TRBV5-8 and J usage is TRBJ1-6; D is undetermined. Germline-derived CDR1 and CDR2 are SGHTS and YDEGEE. V shed 2 bases and J shed 10 bases, with 10 bases lying between them. The CDR3 totals 13 residues. CDR3 DNA sequence: TGTGCCAGCAGCTTACGAGCAAACTCACCCCTCCACTTT. It encodes CASSLRANSPLHF.

The rearrangement joins TRBV7-8 to TRBJ1-2; the D gene is possibly TRBD1 (5 bases). CDR3 size: 15 residues. CDR1 SGHVS and CDR2 FQNEAQ come from the germline V gene. V dropped 7 bases and J dropped 5 bases, with 20 bases sitting between them. DNA for the CDR3: TGTGCCAGCACAACCCTGGGGGATTTCGGGTATGGCTACACCTTC. It encodes CASTTLGDFGYGYTF.

The V gene is TRBV7-8, the J gene TRBJ1-1, with 10 positions matching TRBD1. This CDR3 is built from 16 residues. Germline V gene sequence: CDR1 SGHVS, CDR2 FQNEAQ. Trimming at V came to 5 bases and at J to 1 base, leaving 7 bases not matched to a gene. CDR3 residues: CASSNRQGAQNTEAFF. CDR3 in DNA: TGTGCCAGCAGCAATCGACAGGGGGCTCAGAACACTGAAGCTTTCTTT.

The chain has TRBV5-4 and TRBJ2-3; TRBD2 matches 7 bases. Per the germline V gene, CDR1 is SGHNT and CDR2 is YYREEE (reference sequence). Trimming took 4 bases from V and 1 from J; bases not matched to a gene: 6. There are 15 residues in the CDR3. CDR3 in DNA: TGTGCCAGCAGCCTCATGGGGGGGGGCACAGATACGCAGTATTTT. Its translation: CASSLMGGGTDTQYF.

This rearrangement joins TRBV21-1 to TRBJ2-5; the table's D gene call, TRBD2, was not cross checked with the DNA. TRBV21-1 is a recognized pseudogene. The CDR3 has 16 residues. The CDR3 DNA reads as TGTGCCAGCAGCAAAGCGCCCGGGGGAGTTGAAGAGACCCAGTACTTC. Residues: CASSKAPGGVEETQYF.